This passage covers 22 T cell receptor beta chains from one sample sequenced in a study of CD8 T cells in ankylosing spondylitis. TCRdb re-called the 5' RACE reads through MiXCR, storing one row per CDR3 protein. The sample contains over 200,000 distinct CDR3 sequences, approximately 10% of which appear only once. The source material was blood, either unsorted or a sorted T cell fraction (not recorded which). These receptors were taken from a male donor with ankylosing spondylitis or in good health (not recorded which).

At least ten counts were recorded for this clonotype. The gene calls are TRBV7-3 and TRBJ1-1; 7 bases match TRBD1. The CDR3 contains 14 residues. The V gene's germline CDR1 is SGHTA and CDR2 FQGTGA. The J segment lost 0 bases and the V segment lost 2 bases, leaving 0 bases of the junction unmatched. For the CDR3, the DNA is TGTGCCAGCAGCTTAGACAGGGTGAACACTGAAGCTTTCTTT. Amino acids: CASSLDRVNTEAFF.

This chain links TRBV15 with TRBJ2-3; TRBD2 aligns across 10 bases. J gave up 2 bases and V 1 base, and 6 bases lay outside the gene matches. This CDR3 has 17 amino acids. Germline CDR1 LNHNV, CDR2 YYDKDF (reference sequence). CDR3 residues: CATSRALSGGPTDTQYF. The CDR3 bases are TGTGCCACCAGCAGAGCTCTTAGCGGGGGGCCCACAGATACGCAGTATTTT.

This clonotype was seen repeatedly, ten times or more. The chain links TRBV5-1 to TRBJ2-5; D is ambiguous. Germline assignment: CDR1 SGHRS and CDR2 YFSETQ. This CDR3 contains 14 residues. V dropped 1 base and J dropped 4 bases, with 11 bases sitting between them. The CDR3 loop is CASSLFASGETQYF. The CDR3 DNA sequence: TGCGCCAGCAGCTTGTTTGCATCGGGAGAGACCCAGTACTTC.

The V and J genes are TRBV5-1 and TRBJ2-5; possibly TRBD1 or TRBD2 for D (7 bases each). Germline V gene lookup returns CDR1 SGHRS and CDR2 YFSETQ. The V end was cut by 0 bases, the J end by 5 bases, with 17 bases between. This CDR3 has 16 amino acids. DNA of the CDR3: TGCGCCAGCAGCTTGGTTCAGGGGGGGTCGGTGGAGACCCAGTACTTC. Translation: CASSLVQGGSVETQYF.

This clonotype showed up many times. The gene calls are TRBV7-2 and TRBJ2-1; possibly TRBD1 for D (6 bases). Germline CDR1 and CDR2: SGHTA and FQGNSA. This CDR3 is built from 15 residues. The ends were cut back, 5 bases at V and 12 bases at J, with 23 bases in the middle. The CDR3 DNA reads as TGTGCCAGCAGCCGGACAGCCGCAGGAACGTATGGGCAGTTCTTC. Translated, it gives CASSRTAAGTYGQFF.

The sample holds a few counts of this clonotype. This chain uses TRBV29-1 with TRBJ1-1, with no clear D. This CDR3 is 13 amino acids long. Deletions cut 7 bases from V and 2 bases from J, with 14 bases between. Per germline, CDR1 SQVTM and CDR2 ANQGSEA. The CDR3 protein is CSADQEVNTEAFF. DNA for the CDR3: TGCAGCGCCGATCAGGAGGTCAACACTGAAGCTTTCTTT.

This clonotype has at least ten counts. This chain uses TRBV3-1 with TRBJ2-3; D gene ambiguous. The V gene's germline CDR1 is LGHDT and CDR2 YNNKEL (reference sequence). The CDR3 has 14 amino acids. V was cut by 1 base and J by 2 bases, with 7 bases left in between. The CDR3 bases are TGTGCCAGCAGCCAAGTGGTCTTCACAGATACGCAGTATTTT. Protein sequence: CASSQVVFTDTQYF.

The chain couples TRBV29-1 to TRBJ1-6; D perhaps matches TRBD1 (5 bases). V was trimmed by 6 bases and J by 7 bases, leaving 10 bases between them. Germline loops: CDR1 SQVTM, CDR2 ANQGSEA. The CDR3 has 12 residues. This CDR3 reads CSVGTDNSPLHF. The CDR3 nucleotides read TGCAGCGTAGGGACTGACAATTCACCCCTCCACTTT.

At least ten counts were recorded for this clonotype. The chain uses TRBV28 and TRBJ2-7; 7 bases are a match to TRBD1. Unmatched junction bases numbered 10, after V lost 6 bases and J lost 8 bases. The germline CDR1 and CDR2 sequences are MDHEN and SYDVKM. The CDR3 extends over 13 amino acids. The CDR3: CASRRSTGSQQYF. The CDR3 DNA is TGTGCCAGCAGGAGGTCGACAGGGTCCCAGCAGTACTTC.

The chain links TRBV5-1 to TRBJ2-1; the D gene is possibly TRBD2 (6 bases). Trimming removed 0 bases at V and 4 bases at J, with 11 bases between. Germline V lookup: CDR1 SGHRS, CDR2 YFSETQ. The CDR3 runs to 15 residues. The CDR3 nucleotides read TGCGCCAGCAGCTTGGGCCAGGGAGGTTACAATGAGCAGTTCTTC. Translating gives CASSLGQGGYNEQFF.

As regards this clonotype: This may arise from a read error, as a much more abundant clone is one base away. V gene TRBV3-1 combines with J gene TRBJ1-1; D perhaps matches TRBD1 (6 bases). The CDR3 length is 14 residues. Per the germline V gene, CDR1 is LGHDT and CDR2 is YNNKEL (reference sequence). Trimming removed 4 bases from V and 3 bases from J, with 12 bases in between. CDR3 region: CASSLNRVYTEAFF. The DNA of the CDR3 is TGTGCCAGCAGCCTAAACAGGGTGTACACTGAAGCTTTCTTT.

The sample holds a few counts of this clonotype. CDR3 in DNA: TGTGCCAGCAGCGTAGAGCGGACTAGCGCCGAGCAGTACTTC. Protein product: CASSVERTSAEQYF. The chain has TRBV9 and TRBJ2-7, with TRBD2 matching 9 bases. V gave up 0 bases and J gave up 6 bases; unmatched junction bases: 4. Germline CDR1 is SGDLS and CDR2 is YYNGEE. There are 14 residues in the CDR3.

This clonotype was seen at least ten times. The gene calls are TRBV5-1 and TRBJ2-1; a weak D match, TRBD1 (6 bases). The V end was cut by 0 bases, the J end by 8 bases, with 15 bases between. The germline V gene has CDR1 SGHRS and CDR2 YFSETQ. The CDR3 totals 15 residues. The CDR3 here is CASSLGGPQDYEQFF. In DNA, the CDR3 is TGCGCCAGCAGCTTGGGGGGGCCTCAAGACTATGAGCAGTTCTTC.

This clonotype was seen many times. The V and J genes are TRBV20-1 and TRBJ2-3; 8 bases align to TRBD1. V shed 4 bases and J 4 bases; nucleotides not matched to a gene: 10. This CDR3 contains 15 residues. CDR1 and CDR2 (germline): DFQATT, SNEGSKA (reference sequence). CDR3 bases: TGCAGTGCTAAGGGACAGGCCGGTGGGTCAGATACGCAGTATTTT. Translating gives CSAKGQAGGSDTQYF.

This clonotype was recorded many times. V usage is TRBV7-2 and J usage is TRBJ2-7; 7 nucleotides match TRBD1. Unmatched junction bases numbered 7, after V lost 5 bases and J lost 0 bases. The length of the CDR3 is 15 residues. Germline CDR1 and CDR2: SGHTA and FQGNSA. This CDR3 is CASSREGTDSYEQYF. CDR3 DNA sequence: TGTGCCAGCAGCAGAGAAGGGACAGACTCCTACGAGCAGTACTTC. Filled out from reference TRBV7-2 and TRBJ2-7, the complete variable domain reads GAGVSQSPSNKVTEKGKDVELRCDPISGHTALYWYRQSLGQGLEFLIYFQGNSAPDKSGLPSDRFSAERTGGSVSTLTIQRTQQEDSAVYLCASSREGTDSYEQYFGPGTRLTVT.

This clonotype was counted many times. The chain uses TRBV5-1 and TRBJ2-1; D is unresolved. In germline, CDR1 is SGHRS, CDR2 YFSETQ. The CDR3 consists of 12 residues. With 3 bases removed from V and 7 bases from J, the gap between germline ends came to 8 bases. The CDR3 reads CASSSPGNEQFF. Written as DNA, the CDR3 is TGCGCCAGCAGCTCTCCTGGTAATGAGCAGTTCTTC.

This clonotype was counted many times. The chain links TRBV20-1 to TRBJ2-5; weak D call: TRBD2 (6 bases). The CDR3 is made up of 11 amino acids. Per germline, CDR1 DFQATT and CDR2 SNEGSKA (reference sequence). V was clipped by 3 bases and J by 4 bases, with 6 bases between them. The CDR3 protein is CSASGGETQYF. CDR3 in DNA: TGCAGTGCTAGCGGGGGAGAGACCCAGTACTTC.

This clonotype was recorded at least ten times. The chain recombines TRBV6-1 with TRBJ1-1; a weak D match, TRBD1 (6 bases). V was pared by 7 bases and J by 5 bases, with 17 bases between. The CDR3 covers 14 residues. CDR1 and CDR2 (germline): MNHNS, SASEGT. Here the CDR3 reads CASKKQGDVTEAFF. The CDR3 DNA is TGTGCCAGCAAAAAACAGGGAGATGTGACTGAAGCTTTCTTT.

This clonotype has at least ten counts. This chain links TRBV7-9 with TRBJ2-3; TRBD1 matches 9 bases. CDR1 SEHNR and CDR2 FQNEAQ come from the germline V gene (reference sequence). V shed 7 bases and J 6 bases; nucleotides not matched to a gene: 8. The CDR3 has 14 amino acids. The CDR3 sequence is CASNYRGLEDTQYF. The CDR3 coding sequence is TGTGCCAGCAATTACAGGGGGCTTGAGGATACGCAGTATTTT.

The chain joins TRBV25-1 to TRBJ1-2; D ambiguous. This CDR3 has 13 amino acids. V dropped 1 base and J dropped 8 bases, with 11 bases sitting between them. In germline, CDR1 is MGHDK, CDR2 SYGVNS. The DNA for the CDR3 is TGTGCCAGCAGTGAATTGGTGTTTGCCGGCTACACCTTC. Translating gives CASSELVFAGYTF.

This clonotype has a count of ten or more. The rearrangement joins TRBV6-1 to TRBJ2-7; possible D gene TRBD2, 6 bases. The CDR3 extends over 16 amino acids. V gave up 6 bases and J gave up 4 bases, with 22 bases separating them. Germline assignment: CDR1 MNHNS and CDR2 SASEGT. CDR3 nucleotide sequence: TGTGCCAGCAGCCGAAGCCGGGACTTAGCAGTATACGAGCAGTACTTC. Protein product: CASSRSRDLAVYEQYF.

This clonotype was seen many times. The V gene is TRBV7-8, the J gene TRBJ1-4; D remains ambiguous. Trimming left V 1 base short and J 5 bases short, with 8 bases between. This CDR3 spans 14 amino acids. Germline values: CDR1 SGHVS, CDR2 FQNEAQ. CDR3 amino acids: CASSLVVGNEKLFF. In DNA, the CDR3 is TGTGCCAGCAGCTTAGTAGTAGGGAATGAAAAACTGTTTTTT.